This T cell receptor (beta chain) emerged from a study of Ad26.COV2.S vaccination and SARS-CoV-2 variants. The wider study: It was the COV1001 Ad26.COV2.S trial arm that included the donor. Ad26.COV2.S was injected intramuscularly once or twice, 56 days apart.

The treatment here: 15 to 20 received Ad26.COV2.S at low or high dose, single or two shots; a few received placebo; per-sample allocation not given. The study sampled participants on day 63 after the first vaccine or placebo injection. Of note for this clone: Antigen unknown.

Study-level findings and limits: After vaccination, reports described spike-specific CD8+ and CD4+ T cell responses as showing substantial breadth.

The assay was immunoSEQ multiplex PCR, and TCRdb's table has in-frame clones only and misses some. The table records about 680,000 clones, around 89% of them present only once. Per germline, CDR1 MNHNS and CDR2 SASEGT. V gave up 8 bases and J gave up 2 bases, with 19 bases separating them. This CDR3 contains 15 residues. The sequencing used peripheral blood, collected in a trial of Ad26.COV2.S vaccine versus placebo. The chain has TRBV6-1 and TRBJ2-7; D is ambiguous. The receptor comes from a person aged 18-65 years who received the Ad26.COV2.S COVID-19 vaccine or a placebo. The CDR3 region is CASPTRLRWTYEQYF. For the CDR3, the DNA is TGTGCCAGCCCCACGCGGCTTCGATGGACCTACGAGCAGTACTTC.